This T cell receptor beta chain is drawn from a study of cytomegalovirus exposure and HLA in healthy donors. PCR used 60 Vbeta primers and 13 Jbeta primers. Generated by immunoSEQ multiplex PCR, the TCRdb table keeps only in-frame clones and is missing some. The sample holds 150,000 to 200,000 clones. Study-wide results and caveats: Cytomegalovirus association was listed for 170 or so TCR beta chains.

Regarding this clone: Its antigen remains unidentified.

Per germline, CDR1 MNHEY and CDR2 SMNVEV (reference sequence). This CDR3 is built from 16 residues. Trimming removed 2 bases from V and 5 bases from J, with 15 bases in between. V usage is TRBV27 and J usage is TRBJ2-2; weak D call: TRBD1 (5 bases). Sequencing was done on a sample of PBMCs. This clonotype was obtained from a man younger than 45 in good health and CMV-seronegative. This CDR3 is CASSLSSTGRTGELFF. CDR3 DNA sequence: TGTGCCAGCAGTTTAAGTAGTACAGGTCGAACCGGGGAGCTGTTTTTT.